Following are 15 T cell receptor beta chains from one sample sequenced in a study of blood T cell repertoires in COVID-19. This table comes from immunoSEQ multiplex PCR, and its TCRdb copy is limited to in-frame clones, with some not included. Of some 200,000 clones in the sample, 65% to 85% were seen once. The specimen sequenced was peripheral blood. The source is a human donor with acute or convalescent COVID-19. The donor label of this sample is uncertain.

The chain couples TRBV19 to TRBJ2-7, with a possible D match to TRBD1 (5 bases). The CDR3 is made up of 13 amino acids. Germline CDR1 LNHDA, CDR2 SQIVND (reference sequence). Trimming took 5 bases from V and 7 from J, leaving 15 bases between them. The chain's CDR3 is CASSGSGAEEQYF. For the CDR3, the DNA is TGTGCCAGTAGTGGCTCTGGGGCGGAGGAGCAGTACTTC.

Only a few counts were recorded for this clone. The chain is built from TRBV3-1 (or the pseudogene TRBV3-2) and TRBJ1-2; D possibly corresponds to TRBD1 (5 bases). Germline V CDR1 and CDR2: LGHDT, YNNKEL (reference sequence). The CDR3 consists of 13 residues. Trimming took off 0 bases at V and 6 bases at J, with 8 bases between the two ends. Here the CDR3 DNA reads TGTGCCAGCAGCCAAGAGCGGGGACATGGCTACACCTTC. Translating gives CASSQERGHGYTF.

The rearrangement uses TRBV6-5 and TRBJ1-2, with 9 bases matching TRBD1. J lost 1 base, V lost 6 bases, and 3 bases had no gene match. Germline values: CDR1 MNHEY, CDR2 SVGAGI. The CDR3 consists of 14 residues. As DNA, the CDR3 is TGTGCCAGCAGCCCGGGACAGGGTAACTATGGCTACACCTTC. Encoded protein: CASSPGQGNYGYTF.

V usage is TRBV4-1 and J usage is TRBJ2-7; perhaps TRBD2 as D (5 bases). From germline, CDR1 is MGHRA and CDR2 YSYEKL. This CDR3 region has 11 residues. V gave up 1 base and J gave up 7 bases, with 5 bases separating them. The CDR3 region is CASSQGREQYF. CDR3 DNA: TGCGCCAGCAGCCAAGGGAGGGAGCAGTACTTC.

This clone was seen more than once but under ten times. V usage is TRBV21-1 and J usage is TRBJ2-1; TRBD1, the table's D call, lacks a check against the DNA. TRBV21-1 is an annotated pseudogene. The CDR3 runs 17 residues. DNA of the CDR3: TGTGCCAGCAGCAAATGGTTGGTTCGGACAGAATACAATGAGCAGTTCTTC. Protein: CASSKWLVRTEYNEQFF.

DNA for the CDR3: TGCGCCAGCAGTGAAGGACAGGGGGACACTGAAGCTTTCTTT. Its protein product is CASSEGQGDTEAFF. This chain links TRBV10-1 with TRBJ1-1; 10 bases match TRBD1. The ends lost 3 bases at V and 3 bases at J; junction bases unmatched: 1. Germline loops: CDR1 WNHNN, CDR2 SYGVQD (reference sequence). This CDR3 contains 14 residues.

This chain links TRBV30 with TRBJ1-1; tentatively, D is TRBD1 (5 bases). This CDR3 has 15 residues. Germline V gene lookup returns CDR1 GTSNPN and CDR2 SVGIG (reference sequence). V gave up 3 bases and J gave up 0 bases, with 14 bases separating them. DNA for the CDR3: TGTGCCTGGAGGATGGGGAAGACAGTGAACACTGAAGCTTTCTTT. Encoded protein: CAWRMGKTVNTEAFF.

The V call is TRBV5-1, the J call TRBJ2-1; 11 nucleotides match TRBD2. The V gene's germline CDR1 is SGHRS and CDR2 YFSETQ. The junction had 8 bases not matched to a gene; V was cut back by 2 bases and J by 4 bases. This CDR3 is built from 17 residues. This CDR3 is CASSFALLAGVYNEQFF. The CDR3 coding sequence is TGCGCCAGCAGCTTTGCCCTACTAGCGGGGGTGTACAATGAGCAGTTCTTC.

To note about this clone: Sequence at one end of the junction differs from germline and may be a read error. The CDR3 loop reads CASSPGQGRPSF. CDR3 in DNA: TGTGCCAGCTCACCGGGACAGGGGCGCCCGTCCTTC. The rearrangement uses TRBV12-3 or TRBV12-4 and TRBJ1-2; 10 nucleotides match TRBD1. CDR3 length: 12 residues.

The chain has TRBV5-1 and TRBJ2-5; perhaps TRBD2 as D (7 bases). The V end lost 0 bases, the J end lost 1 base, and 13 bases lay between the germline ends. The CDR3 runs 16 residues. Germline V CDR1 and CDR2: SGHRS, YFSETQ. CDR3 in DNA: TGCGCCAGCAGCTTGGAGGGGGGGTTTATCCAAGAGACCCAGTACTTC. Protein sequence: CASSLEGGFIQETQYF.

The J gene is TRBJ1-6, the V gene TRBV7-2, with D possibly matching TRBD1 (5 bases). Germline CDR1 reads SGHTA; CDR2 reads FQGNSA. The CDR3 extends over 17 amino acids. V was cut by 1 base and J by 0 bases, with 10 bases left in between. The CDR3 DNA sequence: TGTGCCAGCAGCTTAGGGGGCGGGAGCTCCTATAATTCACCCCTCCACTTT. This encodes CASSLGGGSSYNSPLHF.

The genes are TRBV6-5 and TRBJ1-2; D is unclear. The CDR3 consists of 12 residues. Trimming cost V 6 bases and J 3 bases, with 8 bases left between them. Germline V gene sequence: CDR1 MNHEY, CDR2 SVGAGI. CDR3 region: CASSYSDYGYTF. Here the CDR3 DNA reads TGTGCCAGCAGCTACAGCGACTATGGCTACACCTTC.

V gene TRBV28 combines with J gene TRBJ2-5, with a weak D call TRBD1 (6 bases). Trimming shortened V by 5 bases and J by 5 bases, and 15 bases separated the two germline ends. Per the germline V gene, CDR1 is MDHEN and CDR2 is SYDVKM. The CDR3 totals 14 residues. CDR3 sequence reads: CASSERTVTETQYF. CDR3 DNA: TGTGCCAGCAGTGAGAGGACAGTTACCGAGACCCAGTACTTC. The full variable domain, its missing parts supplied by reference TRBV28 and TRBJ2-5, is DVKVTQSSRYLVKRTGEKVFLECVQDMDHENMFWYRQDPGLGLRLIYFSYDVKMKEKGDIPEGYSVSREKKERFSLILESASTNQTSMYLCASSERTVTETQYFGPGTRLLVL.

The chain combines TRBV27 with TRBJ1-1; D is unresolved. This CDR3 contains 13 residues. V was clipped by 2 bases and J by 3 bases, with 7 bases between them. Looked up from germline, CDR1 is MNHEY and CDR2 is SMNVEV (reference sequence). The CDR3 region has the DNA TGTGCCAGCAGTTTACGGGGAGACACTGAAGCTTTCTTT. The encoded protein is CASSLRGDTEAFF.

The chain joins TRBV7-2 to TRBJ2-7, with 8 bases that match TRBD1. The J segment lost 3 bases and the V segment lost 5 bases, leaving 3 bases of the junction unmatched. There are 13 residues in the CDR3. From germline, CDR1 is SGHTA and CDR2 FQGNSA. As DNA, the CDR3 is TGTGCCAGCAGCGCCGGGACAGGCTACGAGCAGTACTTC. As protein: CASSAGTGYEQYF.